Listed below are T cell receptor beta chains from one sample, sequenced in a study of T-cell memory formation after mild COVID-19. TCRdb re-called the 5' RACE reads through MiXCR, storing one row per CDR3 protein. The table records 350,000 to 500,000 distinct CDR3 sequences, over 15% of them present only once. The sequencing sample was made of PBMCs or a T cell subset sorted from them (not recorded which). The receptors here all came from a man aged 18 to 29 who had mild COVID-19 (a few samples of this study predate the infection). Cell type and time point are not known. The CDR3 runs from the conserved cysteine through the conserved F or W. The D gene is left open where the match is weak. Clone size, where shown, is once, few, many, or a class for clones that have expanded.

CDR3aa: CASSDRGAYYEQYF
CDR3nt: TGTGCCAGCAGTGACAGGGGAGCGTACTACGAGCAGTACTTC
v_gene: TRBV6-5
d_gene: TRBD1
j_gene: TRBJ2-7
abundance: NA

CDR3aa: CASGPRLAGTYEQYF
CDR3nt: TGTGCCAGCGGACCCAGGCTAGCGGGGACCTACGAGCAGTACTTC
v_gene: TRBV7-2
d_gene: TRBD2
j_gene: TRBJ2-7
abundance: few

CDR3aa: CAISESGGNQPQHF
CDR3nt: TGTGCCATCAGTGAGTCGGGGGGTAATCAGCCCCAGCATTTT
v_gene: TRBV10-3
d_gene: NA
j_gene: TRBJ1-5
abundance: few

CDR3aa: CASSQDKGTNEKLFF
CDR3nt: TGCGCCAGCAGCCAAGATAAGGGGACTAATGAAAAACTGTTTTTT
v_gene: TRBV4-1
d_gene: NA
j_gene: TRBJ1-4
abundance: NA

CDR3aa: CASSPRLHNEQFF
CDR3nt: TGTGCCAGCAGCCCCCGACTGCACAATGAGCAGTTCTTC
v_gene: TRBV4-2
d_gene: NA
j_gene: TRBJ2-1
abundance: NA

CDR3aa: CSVEGAQDTEAFF
CDR3nt: TGCAGCGTTGAGGGGGCGCAGGACACTGAAGCTTTCTTT
v_gene: TRBV29-1
d_gene: NA
j_gene: TRBJ1-1
abundance: NA

CDR3aa: CSVISTGVETQYF
CDR3nt: TGCAGCGTCATATCGACAGGGGTCGAGACCCAGTACTTC
v_gene: TRBV29-1
d_gene: TRBD1
j_gene: TRBJ2-5
abundance: NA

CDR3aa: CASSRPGQGEAFF
CDR3nt: TGTGCCAGCAGTCGGCCGGGACAGGGTGAAGCTTTCTTT
v_gene: TRBV6-5
d_gene: TRBD1
j_gene: TRBJ1-1
abundance: few

CDR3aa: CATSERLHTQYF
CDR3nt: TGTGCCACCAGTGAAAGGCTACATACGCAGTATTTT
v_gene: TRBV24-1
d_gene: NA
j_gene: TRBJ2-3
abundance: few

CDR3aa: CASSQEGLAGTNEQFF
CDR3nt: TGCGCCAGCAGCCAAGAGGGACTAGCGGGGACTAATGAGCAGTTCTTC
v_gene: TRBV4-1
d_gene: TRBD2
j_gene: TRBJ2-1
abundance: few

CDR3aa: CASSLNTGDDEKLFF
CDR3nt: TGCGCCAGCAGCTTGAATACAGGGGATGATGAAAAACTGTTTTTT
v_gene: TRBV5-1
d_gene: TRBD1
j_gene: TRBJ1-4
abundance: few

CDR3aa: CASSLTVASQETQYF
CDR3nt: TGCGCCAGCAGCTTGACCGTCGCCTCACAAGAGACCCAGTACTTC
v_gene: TRBV5-1
d_gene: NA
j_gene: TRBJ2-5
abundance: few

CDR3aa: CSARERGPQETQYF
CDR3nt: TGCAGTGCTAGAGAGCGGGGGCCCCAAGAGACCCAGTACTTC
v_gene: TRBV20-1
d_gene: NA
j_gene: TRBJ2-5
abundance: few

CDR3aa: CASSQVGGATGELFF
CDR3nt: TGTGCCAGCAGCCAAGTCGGGGGGGCGACCGGGGAGCTGTTTTTT
v_gene: TRBV3-1
d_gene: TRBD2
j_gene: TRBJ2-2
abundance: few

CDR3aa: CATSEGSNFCATF
CDR3nt: NA
v_gene: TRBV24-1
d_gene: NA
j_gene: TRBJ1-2
abundance: few

CDR3aa: CASSLFRADTQYF
CDR3nt: TGTGCCAGCAGCTTATTCAGGGCGGATACGCAGTATTTT
v_gene: TRBV7-3
d_gene: NA
j_gene: TRBJ2-3
abundance: few

CDR3aa: CASSWGAGANVLTF
CDR3nt: TGTGCCAGCAGCTGGGGGGCCGGGGCCAACGTCCTGACTTTC
v_gene: TRBV5-6
d_gene: NA
j_gene: TRBJ2-6
abundance: many

CDR3aa: CASSTRNTEAFF
CDR3nt: TGTGCCAGCAGCACCAGGAACACTGAAGCTTTCTTT
v_gene: TRBV7-9
d_gene: NA
j_gene: TRBJ1-1
abundance: many

CDR3aa: CASRLAGGWDGQETQYF
CDR3nt: TGTGCCAGCCGGCTGGCGGGAGGATGGGACGGCCAAGAGACCCAGTACTTC
v_gene: TRBV12-3/TRBV12-4
d_gene: TRBD2
j_gene: TRBJ2-5
abundance: NA

CDR3aa: CASSSVANEQFF
CDR3nt: TGTGCCAGCAGTTCGGTCGCAAATGAGCAGTTCTTC
v_gene: TRBV28
d_gene: NA
j_gene: TRBJ2-1
abundance: few

CDR3aa: CASTWGGSGYTF
CDR3nt: TGTGCCAGCACCTGGGGGGGAAGCGGCTACACCTTC
v_gene: TRBV12-3/TRBV12-4
d_gene: NA
j_gene: TRBJ1-2
abundance: few

CDR3aa: CASSLAGRSLQPQHF
CDR3nt: TGTGCCAGCAGCTTAGCAGGCCGGTCCCTGCAGCCCCAGCATTTT
v_gene: TRBV7-8
d_gene: NA
j_gene: TRBJ1-5
abundance: NA

CDR3aa: CASSFTGTEYGYTF
CDR3nt: TGTGCCAGCAGTTTTACCGGGACAGAATATGGCTACACCTTC
v_gene: TRBV6-5
d_gene: TRBD1
j_gene: TRBJ1-2
abundance: few

CDR3aa: CASSQRQGPGTEAFF
CDR3nt: TGTGCCAGCAGCCAAAGACAGGGGCCGGGCACTGAAGCTTTCTTT
v_gene: TRBV7-2
d_gene: TRBD1
j_gene: TRBJ1-1
abundance: few

CDR3aa: CASSLGLGIGTDTQYF
CDR3nt: TGTGCCAGCAGCTTAGGTCTGGGGATTGGCACAGATACGCAGTATTTT
v_gene: TRBV7-7
d_gene: NA
j_gene: TRBJ2-3
abundance: few

CDR3aa: CASSQTGLSGNTIYF
CDR3nt: TGTGCCAGCAGTCAGACAGGTCTCTCTGGAAACACCATATATTTT
v_gene: TRBV12-3/TRBV12-4
d_gene: NA
j_gene: TRBJ1-3
abundance: few

CDR3aa: CASKTGDEQFF
CDR3nt: TGTGCCAGCAAAACAGGGGATGAGCAGTTCTTC
v_gene: TRBV6-1
d_gene: TRBD1
j_gene: TRBJ2-1
abundance: NA

CDR3aa: CSARGRDYGYTF
CDR3nt: TGCAGTGCTAGAGGCCGGGACTATGGCTACACCTTC
v_gene: TRBV20-1
d_gene: NA
j_gene: TRBJ1-2
abundance: few

CDR3aa: CASSTPVQRGQGDTQYF
CDR3nt: TGTGCCAGCAGTACCCCGGTGCAGCGGGGGCAGGGGGATACGCAGTATTTT
v_gene: TRBV6-6
d_gene: TRBD2
j_gene: TRBJ2-3
abundance: NA

CDR3aa: CASSNLRGSETQYF
CDR3nt: TGTGCCAGCAGTAATCTGAGGGGTTCGGAGACCCAGTACTTC
v_gene: TRBV7-2
d_gene: NA
j_gene: TRBJ2-5
abundance: few

CDR3aa: CSASSGQDYNSPLHF
CDR3nt: TGCAGTGCTAGTAGTGGACAGGATTATAATTCACCCCTCCACTTT
v_gene: TRBV20-1
d_gene: TRBD1
j_gene: TRBJ1-6
abundance: few

CDR3aa: CASSYGGGAVRSTDTQYF
CDR3nt: TGTGCCAGCAGTTACGGTGGCGGCGCGGTCCGGAGCACAGATACGCAGTATTTT
v_gene: TRBV6-2/TRBV6-3
d_gene: NA
j_gene: TRBJ2-3
abundance: few

CDR3aa: CASSPDRGLYGYTF
CDR3nt: TGTGCCAGCAGCCCGGACAGGGGGCTATATGGCTACACCTTC
v_gene: TRBV7-9
d_gene: TRBD1
j_gene: TRBJ1-2
abundance: few

CDR3aa: CASRTGRMETQYF
CDR3nt: TGTGCCAGCAGGACAGGGAGGATGGAGACCCAGTACTTC
v_gene: TRBV6-1
d_gene: NA
j_gene: TRBJ2-5
abundance: NA

CDR3aa: CASSSRPNQHQHF
CDR3nt: TGTGCCAGCAGCTCCCGGCCCAATCAGCACCAGCATTTT
v_gene: TRBV5-6
d_gene: NA
j_gene: TRBJ1-5
abundance: NA

CDR3aa: CASSGDREGDTGELFF
CDR3nt: TGCGCCAGCAGCGGCGACAGGGAAGGTGACACCGGGGAGCTGTTTTTT
v_gene: TRBV5-1
d_gene: TRBD1
j_gene: TRBJ2-2
abundance: many

CDR3aa: CASSYWQVGTEAFF
CDR3nt: TGTGCCAGCAGTTATTGGCAGGTGGGCACTGAAGCTTTCTTT
v_gene: TRBV6-2/TRBV6-3
d_gene: NA
j_gene: TRBJ1-1
abundance: few

CDR3aa: CASSREAPDTQYF
CDR3nt: TGTGCCAGCAGCCGCGAGGCTCCAGATACGCAGTATTTT
v_gene: TRBV12-3/TRBV12-4
d_gene: NA
j_gene: TRBJ2-3
abundance: NA

CDR3aa: CSARDIAGGSTDTQYF
CDR3nt: TGCAGTGCTAGAGATATCGCGGGGGGCAGCACAGATACGCAGTATTTT
v_gene: TRBV20-1
d_gene: TRBD2
j_gene: TRBJ2-3
abundance: NA

CDR3aa: CASTSRGDGQPQHF
CDR3nt: TGTGCCAGCACCTCGCGTGGGGACGGTCAGCCCCAGCATTTT
v_gene: TRBV27
d_gene: NA
j_gene: TRBJ1-5
abundance: NA

CDR3aa: CASSEISRWSTDTQYF
CDR3nt: TGTGCCAGCAGCGAAATAAGCCGGTGGAGCACAGATACGCAGTATTTT
v_gene: TRBV9
d_gene: NA
j_gene: TRBJ2-3
abundance: NA

CDR3aa: CASSVGQGQGTGELFF
CDR3nt: TGTGCCAGCAGCGTAGGACAGGGCCAGGGCACCGGGGAGCTGTTTTTT
v_gene: TRBV7-8
d_gene: TRBD1
j_gene: TRBJ2-2
abundance: few

CDR3aa: CASSYSTVGGAVNTGELFF
CDR3nt: TGTGCCAGCAGTTACTCGACGGTAGGAGGGGCGGTGAACACCGGGGAGCTGTTTTTT
v_gene: TRBV6-5
d_gene: NA
j_gene: TRBJ2-2
abundance: few

CDR3aa: CASSSRLAGARNEQFF
CDR3nt: TGTGCCAGCAGCTCCCGACTAGCGGGCGCTAGGAATGAGCAGTTCTTC
v_gene: TRBV7-8
d_gene: TRBD2
j_gene: TRBJ2-1
abundance: few

CDR3aa: CSARDPHRLVNSPLHF
CDR3nt: TGCAGTGCTAGAGATCCCCATAGGCTTGTTAATTCACCCCTCCACTTT
v_gene: TRBV20-1
d_gene: NA
j_gene: TRBJ1-6
abundance: few

CDR3aa: CASSSQGIRTEAFF
CDR3nt: TGTGCCAGCAGCTCCCAGGGGATCCGCACTGAAGCTTTCTTT
v_gene: TRBV11-1
d_gene: NA
j_gene: TRBJ1-1
abundance: NA